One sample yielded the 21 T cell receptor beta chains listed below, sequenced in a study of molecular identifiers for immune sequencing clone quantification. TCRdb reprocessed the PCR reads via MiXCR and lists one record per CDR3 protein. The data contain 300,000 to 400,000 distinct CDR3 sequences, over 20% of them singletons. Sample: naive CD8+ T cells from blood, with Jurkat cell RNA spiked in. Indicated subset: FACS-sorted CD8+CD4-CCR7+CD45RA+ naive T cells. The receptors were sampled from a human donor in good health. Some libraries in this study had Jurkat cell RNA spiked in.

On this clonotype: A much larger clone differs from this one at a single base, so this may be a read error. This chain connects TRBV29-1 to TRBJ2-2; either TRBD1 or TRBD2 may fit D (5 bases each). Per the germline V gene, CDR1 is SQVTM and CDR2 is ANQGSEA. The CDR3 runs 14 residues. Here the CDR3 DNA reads TGCGGCGTGCTGGGGGTTCTGAACACCGGGGAGCTGTTTTTT. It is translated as CGVLGVLNTGELFF.

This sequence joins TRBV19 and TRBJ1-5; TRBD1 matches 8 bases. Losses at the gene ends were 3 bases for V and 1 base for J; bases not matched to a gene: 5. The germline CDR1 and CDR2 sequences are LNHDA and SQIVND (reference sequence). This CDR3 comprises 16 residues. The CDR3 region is CASSIWTGSSNQPQHF. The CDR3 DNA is TGTGCCAGTAGTATCTGGACAGGGTCGAGCAATCAGCCCCAGCATTTT.

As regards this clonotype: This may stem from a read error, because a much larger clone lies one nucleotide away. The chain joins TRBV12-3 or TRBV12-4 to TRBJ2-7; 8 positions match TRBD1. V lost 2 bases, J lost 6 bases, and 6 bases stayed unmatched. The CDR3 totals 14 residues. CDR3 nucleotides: TGTGCCAGCAGTTTAAGTACAGGGGGGTGCGAGCAGTACTTC. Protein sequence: CASSLSTGGCEQYF.

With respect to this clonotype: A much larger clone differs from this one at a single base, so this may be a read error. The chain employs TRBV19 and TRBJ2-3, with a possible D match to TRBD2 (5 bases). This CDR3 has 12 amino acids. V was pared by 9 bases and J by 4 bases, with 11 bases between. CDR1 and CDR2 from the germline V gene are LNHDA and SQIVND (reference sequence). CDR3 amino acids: CASKTGSDTQYF. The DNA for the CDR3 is TGTGCCAGCAAAACGGGATCAGATACGCAGTATTTT.

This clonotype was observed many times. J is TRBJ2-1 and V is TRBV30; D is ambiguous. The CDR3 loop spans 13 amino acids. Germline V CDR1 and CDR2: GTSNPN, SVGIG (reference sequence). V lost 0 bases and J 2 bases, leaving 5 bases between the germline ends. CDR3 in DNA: TGTGCCTGGAGTGTACACGCCTACAATGAGCAGTTCTTC. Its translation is CAWSVHAYNEQFF.

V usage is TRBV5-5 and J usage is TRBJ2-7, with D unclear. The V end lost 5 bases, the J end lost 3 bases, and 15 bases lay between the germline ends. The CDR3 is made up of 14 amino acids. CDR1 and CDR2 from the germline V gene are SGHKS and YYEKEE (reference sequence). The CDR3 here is CASSSGQDLYEQYF. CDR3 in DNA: TGTGCCAGCAGTAGTGGCCAGGACCTCTACGAGCAGTACTTC.

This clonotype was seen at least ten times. Written as DNA, the CDR3 is TGTGCCAGTAGTCTTGAACTACACGTATTCGCCACAGATACGCAGTATTTT. Translating it yields CASSLELHVFATDTQYF. This chain uses TRBV19 with TRBJ2-3; D is ambiguous. V lost 5 bases, J lost 2 bases, and 20 bases lay in between. Germline CDR1 and CDR2: LNHDA and SQIVND (reference sequence). The CDR3 loop spans 17 amino acids.

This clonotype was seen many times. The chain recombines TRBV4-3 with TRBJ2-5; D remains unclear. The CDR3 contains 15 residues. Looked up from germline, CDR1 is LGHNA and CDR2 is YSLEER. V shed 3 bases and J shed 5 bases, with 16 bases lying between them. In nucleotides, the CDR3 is TGCGCCAGCAGCCAGACCAATGCCTACGGGGAGACCCAGTACTTC. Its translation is CASSQTNAYGETQYF.

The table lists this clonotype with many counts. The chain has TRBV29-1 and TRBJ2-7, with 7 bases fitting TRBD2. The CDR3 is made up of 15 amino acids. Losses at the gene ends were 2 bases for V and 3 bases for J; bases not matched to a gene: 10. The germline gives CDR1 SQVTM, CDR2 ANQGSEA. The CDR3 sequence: CSVEHRLGGSYEQYF. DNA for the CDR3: TGCAGCGTTGAACATCGACTAGGCGGGAGCTACGAGCAGTACTTC.

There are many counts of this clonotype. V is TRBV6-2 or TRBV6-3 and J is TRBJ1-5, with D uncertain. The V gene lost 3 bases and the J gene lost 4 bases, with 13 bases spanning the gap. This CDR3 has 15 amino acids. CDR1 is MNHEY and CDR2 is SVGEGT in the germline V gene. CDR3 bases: TGTGCCAGCAGTTATCGGGTGGGAGGGAATCAGCCCCAGCATTTT. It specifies CASSYRVGGNQPQHF.

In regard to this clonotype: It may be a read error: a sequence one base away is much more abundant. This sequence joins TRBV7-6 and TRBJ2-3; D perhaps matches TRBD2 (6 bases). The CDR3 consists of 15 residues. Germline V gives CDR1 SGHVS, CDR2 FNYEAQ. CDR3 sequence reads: CASRLAVGGSDTQYF. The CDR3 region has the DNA TGTGCCAGCCGCTTAGCGGTGGGGGGTTCAGATACGCAGTATTTT.

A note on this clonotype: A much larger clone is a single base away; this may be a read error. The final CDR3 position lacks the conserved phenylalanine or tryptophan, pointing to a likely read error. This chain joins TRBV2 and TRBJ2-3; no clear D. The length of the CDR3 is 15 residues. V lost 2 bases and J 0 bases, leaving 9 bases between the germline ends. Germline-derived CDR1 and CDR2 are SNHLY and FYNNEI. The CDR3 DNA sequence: TGTGCCAGCAGTGAATACGACCTCAGCACAGATACGCAGTATTCT. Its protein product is CASSEYDLSTDTQYS.

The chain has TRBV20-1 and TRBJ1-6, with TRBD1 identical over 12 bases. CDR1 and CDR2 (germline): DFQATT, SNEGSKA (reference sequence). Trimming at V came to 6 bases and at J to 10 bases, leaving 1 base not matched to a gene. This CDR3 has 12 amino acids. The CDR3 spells CSAGTGGSPLHF. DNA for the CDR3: TGCAGTGCCGGGACAGGGGGCTCACCCCTCCACTTT.

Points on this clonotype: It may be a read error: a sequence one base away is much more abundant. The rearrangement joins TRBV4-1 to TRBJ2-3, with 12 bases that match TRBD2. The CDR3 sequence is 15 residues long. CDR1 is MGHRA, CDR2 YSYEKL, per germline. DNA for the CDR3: TGCGCCGGCAGCCACGGACTAGCGGGGATATATACGCAGTATTTT. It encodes CAGSHGLAGIYTQYF.

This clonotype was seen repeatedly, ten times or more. CDR3: CSVKLSRGTQYF. The CDR3 DNA sequence: TGCAGCGTTAAGTTGAGTCGGGGAACGCAGTATTTT. The chain joins TRBV29-1 to TRBJ2-3, with D maybe TRBD2 (5 bases). The length of the CDR3 is 12 residues. The V gene lost 5 bases and the J gene lost 9 bases, with 15 bases spanning the gap. Germline V gives CDR1 SQVTM, CDR2 ANQGSEA.

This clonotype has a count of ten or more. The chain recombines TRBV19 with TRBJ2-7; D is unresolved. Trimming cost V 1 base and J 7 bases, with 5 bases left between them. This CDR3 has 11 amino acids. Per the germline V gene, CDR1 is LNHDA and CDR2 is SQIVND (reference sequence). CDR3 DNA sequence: TGTGCCAGTAGTATAGGGGCTGAGCAGTACTTC. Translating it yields CASSIGAEQYF. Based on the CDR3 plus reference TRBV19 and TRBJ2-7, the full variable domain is DGGITQSPKYLFRKEGQNVTLSCEQNLNHDAMYWYRQDPGQGLRLIYYSQIVNDFQKGDIAEGYSVSREKKESFPLTVTSAQKNPTAFYLCASSIGAEQYFGPGTRLTVT.

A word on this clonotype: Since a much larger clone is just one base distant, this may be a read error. CDR3 sequence (DNA): TGCAGTGCTAGAGATCATGGCCTAGCGGGTTACTCCTCCTACGAGCAGTACTTC. It specifies CSARDHGLAGYSSYEQYF. The rearrangement uses TRBV20-1 and TRBJ2-7; the match to TRBD2 covers 8 bases. Looked up from germline, CDR1 is DFQATT and CDR2 is SNEGSKA (reference sequence). J was trimmed by 0 bases and V by 0 bases; bases with no gene match: 13. This CDR3 is 18 amino acids long.

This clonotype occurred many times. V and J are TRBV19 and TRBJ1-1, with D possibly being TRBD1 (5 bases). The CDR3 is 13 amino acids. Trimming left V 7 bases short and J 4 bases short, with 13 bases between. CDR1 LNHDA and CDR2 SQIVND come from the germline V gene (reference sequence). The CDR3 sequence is CASTTGTGTEAFF. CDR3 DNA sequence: TGTGCCAGTACTACCGGGACGGGCACTGAAGCTTTCTTT.

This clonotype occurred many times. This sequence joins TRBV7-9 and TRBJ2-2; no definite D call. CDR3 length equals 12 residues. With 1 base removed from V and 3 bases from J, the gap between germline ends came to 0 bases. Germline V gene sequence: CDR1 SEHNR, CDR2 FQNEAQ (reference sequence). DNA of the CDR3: TGTGCCAGCAGCTTAGACACCGGGGAGCTGTTTTTT. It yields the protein CASSLDTGELFF.

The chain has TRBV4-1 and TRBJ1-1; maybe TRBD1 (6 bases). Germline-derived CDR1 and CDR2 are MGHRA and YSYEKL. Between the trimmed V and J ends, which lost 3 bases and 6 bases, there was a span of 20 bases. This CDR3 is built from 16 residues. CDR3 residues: CASSHTPGQGLAEAFF. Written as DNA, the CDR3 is TGCGCCAGCAGCCATACTCCGGGACAAGGCCTGGCTGAAGCTTTCTTT.

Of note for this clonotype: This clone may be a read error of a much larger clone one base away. The CDR3 coding sequence is TGTGCCAGCAGCCCCTGGGGGGGCCGGCCCACTGAAGCTTTCTTT. It yields the protein CASSPWGGRPTEAFF. The chain has TRBV7-8 and TRBJ1-1; a weak D match, TRBD1 (6 bases). The CDR3 consists of 15 residues. V was pared by 5 bases and J by 4 bases, with 17 bases between. Looked up from germline, CDR1 is SGHVS and CDR2 is FQNEAQ.